This T cell receptor (beta chain) was sequenced for a study of T cell responses to AZD1222 COVID-19 vaccine. Overall study findings and caveats: Spike-specific TCRs gained breadth and depth after people received two AZD1222 doses. Spike-wide vaccine-associated CD4 TCRs dominated at 160-218 and 743-854. Only after the peak T cell response were repertoires sampled. Nearly half of unique spike-specific TCRs reportedly avoided B.1.351 and B.1.1.7 mutated regions.

Sequencing was performed with immunoSEQ multiplex PCR; in TCRdb, only in-frame clones are kept and a portion is missing. Among about 88,000 clones listed, around 90% were seen once. The CDR3 runs to 14 residues. CDR1 and CDR2 from the germline V gene are SGHTA and FQGNSA. V was cut by 1 base and J by 0 bases, with 4 bases left in between. Turning to this clone: Antigen unknown.

Sequenced here: peripheral blood, sampled on day 0 of AZD1222 vaccination. The chain combines TRBV7-2 with TRBJ1-5; D unclear. The clonotype was recovered from an adult in good health. The CDR3 here is CASSLEVSNQPQHF. In DNA, the CDR3 is TGTGCCAGCAGCTTAGAGGTTAGCAATCAGCCCCAGCATTTT.